Each of the 21 T cell receptor beta chains below was sequenced from the same sample in a study of T cells in tuberculosis. Time point: new active TB diagnosis, blood taken before or within 7 days of starting treatment. Produced via immunoSEQ multiplex PCR; TCRdb's table is partial and in-frame only. The table records about 33,000 clones, approximately 90% of them present only once. Here the sequenced sample was PBMCs, taken at tuberculosis diagnosis. These receptors were collected from an adult with tuberculosis.

The V call is TRBV30, the J call TRBJ2-5, with a possible D match to TRBD2 (5 bases). V lost 1 base to trimming and J lost 4 bases, with 19 bases between them. The CDR3 loop spans 16 amino acids. Germline-derived CDR1 and CDR2 are GTSNPN and SVGIG (reference sequence). The CDR3 DNA reads TGTGCCTGGAGTGGAGGGTGGGAGCTTGGAAGAGAGACCCAGTACTTC. It specifies CAWSGGWELGRETQYF.

V is TRBV7-2 and J is TRBJ2-1, with 8 bases fitting TRBD2. The CDR3 runs to 12 residues. The V gene's germline CDR1 is SGHTA and CDR2 FQGNSA. Losses at the gene ends were 5 bases for V and 8 bases for J; bases not matched to a gene: 2. CDR3: CASSETSDEQFF. The CDR3 DNA sequence: TGTGCCAGCAGCGAGACTAGCGATGAGCAGTTCTTC.

Remarks on this clone: The junction differs from germline at one of its ends, possibly a read error. This chain uses TRBV4-3 with TRBJ1-5; D call uncertain. This CDR3 has 15 amino acids. The germline CDR1 and CDR2 sequences are LGHNA and YSLEER. Here the CDR3 DNA reads TGCGCCAGCAGCCAAGATTCATTCGGGAATCGGCCCCAGCATTTT. Translating it yields CASSQDSFGNRPQHF.

The chain employs TRBV27 and TRBJ1-2; 9 nucleotides match TRBD1. V shed 2 bases, J shed 4 bases, and the junction held 5 bases outside the gene matches. CDR1 is MNHEY and CDR2 is SMNVEV in the germline V gene (reference sequence). The CDR3 loop spans 15 amino acids. The CDR3 reads CASSLGTTGGYGYTF. CDR3 sequence (DNA): TGTGCCAGCAGTTTAGGAACGACAGGGGGCTATGGCTACACCTTC.

This clone was seen a handful of times. Other DNA sequences from this sample encode an identical CDR3 as well. The chain carries TRBV2 and TRBJ1-5, with D uncertain. The V end was cut by 3 bases, the J end by 3 bases, with 9 bases between. The CDR3 sequence is 14 residues long. Germline CDR1 SNHLY, CDR2 FYNNEI. In DNA, the CDR3 is TGTGCCAGCAGTGAGACGGGGTTCAATCAGCCCCAGCATTTT. Protein: CASSETGFNQPQHF.

This clone is a singleton in its sample. The chain has TRBV5-4 and TRBJ1-2; D might be TRBD1 (6 bases). The CDR3 totals 14 residues. CDR1 and CDR2 (germline): SGHNT, YYREEE (reference sequence). V dropped 0 bases and J dropped 8 bases, with 14 bases sitting between them. The CDR3 is CASSLVRGQDGYTF. CDR3 in DNA: TGTGCCAGCAGCTTGGTCAGGGGTCAGGACGGCTACACCTTC.

This clone was recorded a few times. The chain couples TRBV5-1 to TRBJ1-1; TRBD1 matches at 8 bases. J gave up 1 base and V 4 bases, and 3 bases lay outside the gene matches. CDR1 is SGHRS, CDR2 YFSETQ, per germline. The CDR3 is 14 amino acids. This chain's CDR3 is CASSTGQANTEAFF. CDR3 coding DNA: TGCGCCAGCAGCACGGGACAGGCGAACACTGAAGCTTTCTTT.

This chain connects TRBV6-5 to TRBJ1-2; TRBD1 matches 10 bases. CDR1 is MNHEY and CDR2 is SVGAGI in the germline V gene. V lost 0 bases to trimming and J lost 2 bases; unmatched junction nucleotides: 3. There are 16 residues in the CDR3. This CDR3 reads CASSYSRTGGNYGYTF. The DNA of the CDR3 is TGTGCCAGCAGTTACTCGAGGACAGGGGGGAACTATGGCTACACCTTC.

This chain joins TRBV5-6 and TRBJ1-2; possibly TRBD1 for D (5 bases). Germline V gives CDR1 SGHDT, CDR2 YYEEEE. Deletions cut 0 bases from V and 2 bases from J, with 8 bases between. The length of the CDR3 is 14 residues. Here the CDR3 DNA reads TGTGCCAGCAGCTTGGATTCAGGGAACTATGGCTACACCTTC. This sequence encodes CASSLDSGNYGYTF.

This clone was seen once. The CDR3 bases are TGTGCCAGCAGCCAAGACTGGGGCAGGTCCCACGAGCAGTACTTC. Protein sequence: CASSQDWGRSHEQYF. The V call is TRBV5-8, the J call TRBJ2-7, with TRBD1 as a possible D gene (5 bases). The germline V gene encodes CDR1 SGHTS and CDR2 YDEGEE. V lost 4 bases and J lost 5, with 19 bases in between. This CDR3 comprises 15 residues.

The chain employs TRBV18 and TRBJ2-2, with D maybe TRBD1 (5 bases). Germline V gives CDR1 KGHSH, CDR2 LQKENI. Trimming stripped 6 bases from V and 4 bases from J, with 15 bases between. The CDR3 loop spans 15 amino acids. DNA for the CDR3: TGTGCCAGCTCTCGGTCAGGGTCGAGCACCGGGGAGCTGTTTTTT. It encodes CASSRSGSSTGELFF.

The chain carries TRBV4-3 and TRBJ2-1; 8 bases match TRBD2. The V segment lost 4 bases and the J segment 6 bases; nucleotides outside the gene matches: 11. There are 16 residues in the CDR3. Germline values: CDR1 LGHNA, CDR2 YSLEER. CDR3 sequence (DNA): TGCGCCAGCAGCCCATCGACGGGAGGGTTGGGCAATGAGCAGTTCTTC. Its protein product is CASSPSTGGLGNEQFF.

The V call is TRBV28, the J call TRBJ1-2, with unresolved D. The germline gives CDR1 MDHEN, CDR2 SYDVKM. V lost 3 bases and J lost 7, with 9 bases in between. The CDR3 is made up of 12 amino acids. The CDR3 DNA reads as TGTGCCAGCAGTTTTATGGGAGCTGGCTACACCTTC. Translating gives CASSFMGAGYTF.

The chain has TRBV5-1 and TRBJ1-1; TRBD1 agrees at 11 bases. Germline trimming cut 5 bases from V and 4 bases from J; bases unmatched to any gene: 16. The CDR3 is 18 residues long. Germline-derived CDR1 and CDR2 are SGHRS and YFSETQ. CDR3 loop: CASRAMGQGGPVGTEAFF. The CDR3 coding sequence is TGCGCCAGCAGAGCCATGGGACAGGGGGGACCGGTTGGCACTGAAGCTTTCTTT.

CDR3 amino acids: CASSVLGGASTDTQYF. Here the CDR3 DNA reads TGTGCCAGCAGCGTCCTGGGTGGGGCAAGCACAGATACGCAGTATTTT. The chain combines TRBV28 with TRBJ2-3, with D perhaps matching TRBD1 (5 bases). The CDR3 extends over 16 amino acids. V was trimmed by 6 bases and J by 0 bases, leaving 16 bases between them. In germline, CDR1 is MDHEN, CDR2 SYDVKM.

The J gene is TRBJ2-2, the V gene TRBV4-3, with 13 bases aligning to TRBD2. Germline-derived CDR1 and CDR2 are LGHNA and YSLEER. The CDR3 sequence is 16 residues long. J was trimmed by 7 bases and V by 4 bases; bases with no gene match: 6. CDR3 coding DNA: TGCGCCAGCAGCCTTACTAGCGGGAGGGCCCTCGGGGAGCTGTTTTTT. Its translation: CASSLTSGRALGELFF.

The table lists this clone with a count of one. This chain uses TRBV5-6 with TRBJ1-5; 9 nucleotides align to TRBD1. The junction had 6 bases not matched to a gene; V was cut back by 5 bases and J by 3 bases. The CDR3 sequence is 15 residues long. CDR1 and CDR2 from the germline V gene are SGHDT and YYEEEE. DNA of the CDR3: TGTGCCAGCAGTCGGACAGGGGTCCCCAATCAGCCCCAGCATTTT. Protein product: CASSRTGVPNQPQHF.

This clone occurred a few times. The chain uses TRBV7-9 and TRBJ1-2, with 7 bases aligning to TRBD1. Germline trimming cut 3 bases from V and 3 bases from J; bases unmatched to any gene: 7. Germline V lookup: CDR1 SEHNR, CDR2 FQNEAQ (reference sequence). This CDR3 has 15 residues. The CDR3 coding sequence is TGTGCCAGCAGCTTGGCAACGACAGGGTACTATGGCTACACCTTC. Protein: CASSLATTGYYGYTF. The variable domain in full, with the rest retrieved from reference TRBV7-9 and TRBJ1-2, is DTGVSQNPRHKITKRGQNVTFRCDPISEHNRLYWYRQTLGQGPEFLTYFQNEAQLEKSRLLSDRFSAERPKGSFSTLEIQRTEQGDSAMYLCASSLATTGYYGYTFGSGTRLTVV.

The rearrangement links TRBV4-3 to TRBJ2-7; D may be TRBD1 (6 bases). The germline V gene encodes CDR1 LGHNA and CDR2 YSLEER. The CDR3 length is 14 residues. V dropped 0 bases and J dropped 2 bases, with 8 bases sitting between them. CDR3 DNA: TGCGCCAGCAGCCAAGACCAGGGGACCTACGAGCAGTACTTC. Translated: CASSQDQGTYEQYF.

This clone was counted a single time. The chain has TRBV27 and TRBJ2-7; 9 nucleotides agree with TRBD2. The germline gives CDR1 MNHEY, CDR2 SMNVEV (reference sequence). Germline trimming cut 3 bases from V and 0 bases from J; bases unmatched to any gene: 3. There are 15 residues in the CDR3. CDR3 sequence (DNA): TGTGCCAGCAGTTTGGGGGGACTAGCCTCCTACGAGCAGTACTTC. Amino acid sequence: CASSLGGLASYEQYF.

The chain has TRBV7-9 and TRBJ2-2; no firm D call. This CDR3 spans 16 amino acids. Germline CDR1 is SEHNR and CDR2 is FQNEAQ (reference sequence). V lost 3 bases and J 1 base, leaving 12 bases between the germline ends. The CDR3: CASSFSNFLNTGELFF. Here the CDR3 DNA reads TGTGCCAGCAGCTTTTCGAACTTCTTGAACACCGGGGAGCTGTTTTTT. The full variable domain, completed using reference TRBV7-9 and TRBJ2-2, is DTGVSQNPRHKITKRGQNVTFRCDPISEHNRLYWYRQTLGQGPEFLTYFQNEAQLEKSRLLSDRFSAERPKGSFSTLEIQRTEQGDSAMYLCASSFSNFLNTGELFFGEGSRLTVL.